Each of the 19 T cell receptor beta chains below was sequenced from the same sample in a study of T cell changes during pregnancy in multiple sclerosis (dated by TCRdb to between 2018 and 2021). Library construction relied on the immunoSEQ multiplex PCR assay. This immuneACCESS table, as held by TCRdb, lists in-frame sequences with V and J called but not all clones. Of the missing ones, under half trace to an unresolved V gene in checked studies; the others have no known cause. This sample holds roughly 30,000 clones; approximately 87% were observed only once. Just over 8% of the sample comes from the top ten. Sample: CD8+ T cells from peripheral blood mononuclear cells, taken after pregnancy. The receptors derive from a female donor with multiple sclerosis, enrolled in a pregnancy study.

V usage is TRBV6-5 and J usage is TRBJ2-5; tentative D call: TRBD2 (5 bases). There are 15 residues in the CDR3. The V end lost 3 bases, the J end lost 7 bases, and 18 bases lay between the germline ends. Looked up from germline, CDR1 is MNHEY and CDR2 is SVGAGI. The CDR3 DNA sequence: TGTGCCAGCAGTTATAGCGTAGGGCTAGCAGGGACCCAGTACTTC. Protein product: CASSYSVGLAGTQYF.

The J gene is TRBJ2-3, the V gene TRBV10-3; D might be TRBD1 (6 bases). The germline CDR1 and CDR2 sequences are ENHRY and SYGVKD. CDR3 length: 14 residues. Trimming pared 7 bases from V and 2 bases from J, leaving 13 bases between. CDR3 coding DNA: TGTGCCATCATGAGGGGGTTTAACACAGATACGCAGTATTTT. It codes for CAIMRGFNTDTQYF.

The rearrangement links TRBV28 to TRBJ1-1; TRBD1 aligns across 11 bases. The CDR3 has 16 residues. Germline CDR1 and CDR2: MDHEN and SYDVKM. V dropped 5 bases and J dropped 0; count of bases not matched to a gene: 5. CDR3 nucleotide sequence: TGTGCCAGCAGTCCGAGGACAGGGGGCCTGAACACTGAAGCTTTCTTT. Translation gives CASSPRTGGLNTEAFF.

The CDR3 here is CASSPRGFPTEAFF. The CDR3 nucleotides read TGCGCCAGCAGCCCCAGGGGGTTTCCAACTGAAGCTTTCTTT. The rearrangement links TRBV4-1 to TRBJ1-1, with 7 bases that match TRBD1. Per the germline V gene, CDR1 is MGHRA and CDR2 is YSYEKL. CDR3 length: 14 residues. V was pared by 4 bases and J by 5 bases, with 7 bases of the junction left unmatched.

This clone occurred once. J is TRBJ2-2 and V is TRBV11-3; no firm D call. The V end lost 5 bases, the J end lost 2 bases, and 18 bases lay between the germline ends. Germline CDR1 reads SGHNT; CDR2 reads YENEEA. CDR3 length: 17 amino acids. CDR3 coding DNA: TGTGCCAGCAGCACTCACGACTGGTCGGCCAACACCGGGGAGCTGTTTTTT. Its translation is CASSTHDWSANTGELFF.

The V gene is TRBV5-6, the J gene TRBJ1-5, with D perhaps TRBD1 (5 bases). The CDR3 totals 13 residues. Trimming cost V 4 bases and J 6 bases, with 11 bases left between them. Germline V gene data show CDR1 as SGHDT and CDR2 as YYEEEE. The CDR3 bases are TGTGCCAGCAGCGCGCAGGGCGGTCAGCCCCAGCATTTT. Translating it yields CASSAQGGQPQHF.

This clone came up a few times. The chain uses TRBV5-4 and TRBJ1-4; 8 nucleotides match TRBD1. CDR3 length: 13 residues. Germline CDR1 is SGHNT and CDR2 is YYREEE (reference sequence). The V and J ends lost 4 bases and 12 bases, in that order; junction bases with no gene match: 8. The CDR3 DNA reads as TGTGCCAGCAGCCCGCGGACAGGGAAAGAACTGTTTTTT. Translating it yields CASSPRTGKELFF.

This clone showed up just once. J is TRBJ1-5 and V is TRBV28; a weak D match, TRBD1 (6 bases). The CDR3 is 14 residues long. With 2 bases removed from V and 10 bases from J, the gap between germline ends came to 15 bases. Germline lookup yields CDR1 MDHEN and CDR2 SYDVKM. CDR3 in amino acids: CASSLTGFEGPQHF. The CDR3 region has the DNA TGTGCCAGCAGTTTAACAGGGTTCGAGGGACCCCAGCATTTT.

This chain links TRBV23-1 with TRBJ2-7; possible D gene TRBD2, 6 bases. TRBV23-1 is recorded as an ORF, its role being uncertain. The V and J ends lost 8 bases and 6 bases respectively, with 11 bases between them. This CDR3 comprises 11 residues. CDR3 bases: TGCGCCAGCTACGACGGGGGCGAGCAGTACTTC. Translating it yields CASYDGGEQYF.

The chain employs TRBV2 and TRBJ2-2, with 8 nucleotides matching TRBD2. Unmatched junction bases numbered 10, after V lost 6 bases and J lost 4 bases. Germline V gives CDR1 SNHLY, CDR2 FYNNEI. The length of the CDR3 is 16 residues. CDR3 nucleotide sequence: TGTGCCAGCAGCCCCCTCGGGGGGGCGGGCACCGGGGAGCTGTTTTTT. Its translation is CASSPLGGAGTGELFF. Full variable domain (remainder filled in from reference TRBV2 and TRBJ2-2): EPEVTQTPSHQVTQMGQEVILRCVPISNHLYFYWYRQILGQKVEFLVSFYNNEISEKSEIFDDQFSVERPDGSNFTLKIRSTKLEDSAMYFCASSPLGGAGTGELFFGEGSRLTVL.

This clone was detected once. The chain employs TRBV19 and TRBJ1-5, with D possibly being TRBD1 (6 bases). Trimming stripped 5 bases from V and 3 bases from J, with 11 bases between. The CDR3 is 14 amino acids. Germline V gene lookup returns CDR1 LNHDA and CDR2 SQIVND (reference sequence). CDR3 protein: CASSVRDNNQPQHF. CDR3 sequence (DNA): TGTGCCAGTAGTGTCCGGGACAACAATCAGCCCCAGCATTTT. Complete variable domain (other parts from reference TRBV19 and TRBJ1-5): DGGITQSPKYLFRKEGQNVTLSCEQNLNHDAMYWYRQDPGQGLRLIYYSQIVNDFQKGDIAEGYSVSREKKESFPLTVTSAQKNPTAFYLCASSVRDNNQPQHFGDGTRLSIL.

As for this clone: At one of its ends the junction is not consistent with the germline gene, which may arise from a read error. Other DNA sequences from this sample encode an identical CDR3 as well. The CDR3 protein is CATSSETSGGSEQYF. The CDR3 coding sequence is TGTGCTACCAGCTCCGAGACTAGCGGGGGAAGTGAGCAGTACTTC. This chain uses TRBV15 with TRBJ2-7, with 12 positions matching TRBD2. The CDR3 is made up of 15 amino acids. CDR1 and CDR2 (germline): LNHNV, YYDKDF (reference sequence).

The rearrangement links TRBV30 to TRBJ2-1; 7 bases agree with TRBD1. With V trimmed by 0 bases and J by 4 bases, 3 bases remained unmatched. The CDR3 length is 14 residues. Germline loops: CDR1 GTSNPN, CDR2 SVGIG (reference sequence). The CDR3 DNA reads TGTGCCTGGAGTGTAGGGACAGATTACAATGAGCAGTTCTTC. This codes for CAWSVGTDYNEQFF.

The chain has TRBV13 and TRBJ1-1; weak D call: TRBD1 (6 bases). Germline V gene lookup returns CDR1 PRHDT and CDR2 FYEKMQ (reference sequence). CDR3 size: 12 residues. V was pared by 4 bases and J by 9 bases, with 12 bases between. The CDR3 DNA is TGTGCCAGCAGCTCGGACAGTAGACAAGCTTTCTTT. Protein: CASSSDSRQAFF.

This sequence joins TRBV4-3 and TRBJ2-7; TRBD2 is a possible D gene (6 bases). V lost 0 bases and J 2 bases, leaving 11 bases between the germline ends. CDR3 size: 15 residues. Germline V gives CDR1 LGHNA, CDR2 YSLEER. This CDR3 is CASSQDSGRAYEQYF. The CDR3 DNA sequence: TGCGCCAGCAGCCAAGATAGCGGCAGGGCCTACGAGCAGTACTTC.

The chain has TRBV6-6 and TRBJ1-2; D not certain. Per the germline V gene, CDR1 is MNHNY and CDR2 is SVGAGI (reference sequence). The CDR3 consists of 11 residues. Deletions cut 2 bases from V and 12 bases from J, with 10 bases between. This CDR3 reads CASSYGGLDTF. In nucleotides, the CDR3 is TGTGCCAGCAGTTACGGAGGTTTGGACACCTTC.

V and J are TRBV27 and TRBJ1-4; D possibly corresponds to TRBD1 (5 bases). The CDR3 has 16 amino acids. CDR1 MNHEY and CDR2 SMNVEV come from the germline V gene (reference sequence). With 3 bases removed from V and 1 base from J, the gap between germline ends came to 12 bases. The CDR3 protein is CASSFSQGETNEKLFF. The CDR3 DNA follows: TGTGCCAGCAGTTTTAGCCAGGGTGAAACTAATGAAAAACTGTTTTTT.

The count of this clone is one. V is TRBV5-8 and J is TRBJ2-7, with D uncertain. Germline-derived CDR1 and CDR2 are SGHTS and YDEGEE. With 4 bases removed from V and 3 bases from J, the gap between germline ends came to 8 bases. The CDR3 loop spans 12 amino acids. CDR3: CASSLNYYEQYF. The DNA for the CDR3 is TGTGCCAGCAGCCTAAACTACTACGAGCAGTACTTC.

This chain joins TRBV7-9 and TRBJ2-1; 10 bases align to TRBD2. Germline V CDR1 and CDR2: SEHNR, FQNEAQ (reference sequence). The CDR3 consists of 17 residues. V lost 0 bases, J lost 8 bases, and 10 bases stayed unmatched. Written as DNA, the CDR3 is TGTGCCAGCAGCTTAGCACTAGCGGGGTTGGCGGGCGATGAGCAGTTCTTC. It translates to CASSLALAGLAGDEQFF.